A selection of T cell receptor beta chains follows, all from one sample in a study of blood T cell repertoires in COVID-19. Generated by immunoSEQ multiplex PCR, the TCRdb table keeps only in-frame clones and is missing some. Found here are over 350,000 clones, around 90% of them singletons; the top ten hold roughly 1.8%. The specimen was PBMCs or T cells enriched from blood (not recorded which). The receptors originated from a woman aged 18-35 years with acute COVID-19. Both conserved end residues are part of each CDR3. D genes are given only for firm matches. Only some rows state a clone size, as once, few, many or a class for expanded clones.

>NA|TRBJ1-3|NA|TRBV4-2
CASSQDLRNSGNTIYF
TGTGCCAGCAGCCAAGATTTGCGTAACTCTGGAAACACCATATATTTT
>NA|TRBJ2-1|NA|TRBV10-2
CASSEPWELLYNEQFF
TGCGCCAGCAGTGAGCCTTGGGAGTTACTCTACAATGAGCAGTTCTTC
>NA|TRBJ1-3|NA|TRBV19
CASSIDWTSSGNTIYF
TGTGCCAGTAGTATAGATTGGACAAGCTCTGGAAACACCATATATTTT
>TRBD1|TRBJ1-2|NA|TRBV7-9
CAVPGTGDRGYTF
TGTGCCGTTCCCGGGACAGGGGATCGTGGCTACACCTTC
>NA|TRBJ2-1|once|TRBV18
CASSAGTYAYNEQFF
TGTGCCAGCTCAGCCGGGACATATGCCTACAATGAGCAGTTCTTC
>TRBD2|TRBJ2-7|NA|TRBV18
CASSPPASGGAGEQYF
TGTGCCAGCTCACCACCGGCAAGCGGGGGGGCTGGGGAGCAGTACTTC
>NA|TRBJ1-6|once|TRBV6-5
CASILTETFNSPLHF
TGTGCCAGCATCTTGACAGAAACCTTTAATTCACCCCTCCACTTT
>TRBD1|TRBJ2-4|once|TRBV18
CASSPGTGNIQYF
TGTGCCAGCTCACCCGGGACAGGGAACATTCAGTACTTC
>NA|TRBJ1-4|NA|TRBV7-2
CASSLTSAEKLFF
TGTGCCAGCAGCTTAACCTCAGCGGAAAAACTGTTTTTT
>TRBD1|TRBJ1-1|NA|TRBV11-3
CASSFTGVPEAFF
TGTGCCAGCAGCTTCACAGGGGTGCCTGAAGCTTTCTTT
>TRBD1|TRBJ1-5|NA|TRBV6-5
CASSRQGLAQPQHF
TGTGCCAGCAGTAGACAGGGCTTGGCTCAGCCCCAGCATTTT
>NA|TRBJ2-7|NA|TRBV2
CASSEGAPYEQYF
TGTGCCAGCAGTGAAGGGGCCCCCTACGAGCAGTACTTC
>NA|TRBJ2-1|NA|TRBV2
CASSVGLSLNEQFF
TGTGCCAGCTCTGTGGGGCTATCGCTCAATGAGCAGTTCTTC
>TRBD1|TRBJ2-1|NA|TRBV4-1
CASSQVPGTGVWNEQFF
TGCGCCAGCAGCCAAGTTCCCGGGACAGGGGTGTGGAATGAGCAGTTCTTC
>TRBD2|TRBJ2-3|NA|TRBV14
CASSRSWLAGTDTQYF
TGTGCCAGCAGCCGAAGCTGGCTAGCGGGCACAGATACGCAGTATTTT
>NA|TRBJ2-7|NA|TRBV5-1
CASRQIRDSSYEQYF
TGCGCCAGCAGGCAAATTCGGGACTCTTCCTACGAGCAGTACTTC
>TRBD1|TRBJ2-7|once|TRBV6-5
CASSYEGASYEQYF
TGTGCCAGCAGTTACGAGGGGGCATCTTACGAGCAGTACTTC
>NA|TRBJ2-2|NA|TRBV10-3
CAITKGDGELFF
TGTGCCATCACCAAGGGGGACGGGGAGCTGTTTTTT
>TRBD1|TRBJ1-2|NA|TRBV28
CASSKAGTALSGYTF
TGTGCCAGCAGTAAAGCCGGGACAGCCCTTTCCGGCTACACCTTC
>TRBD2|TRBJ2-7|NA|TRBV11-2
CASSLGLADVYEQYF
TGTGCCAGCAGCTTAGGCCTAGCGGACGTCTACGAGCAGTACTTC
>NA|TRBJ2-3|NA|TRBV7-2
CASSLVGGGTDTQYF
TGTGCCAGCAGCTTAGTGGGCGGGGGCACAGATACGCAGTATTTT
>TRBD1|TRBJ1-2|NA|TRBV28
CASSFGQGASGYTF
TGTGCCAGCAGTTTCGGTCAGGGGGCCTCTGGCTACACCTTC
>TRBD1|TRBJ2-7|NA|TRBV11-2
CASRDRRTHEQYF
TGTGCCAGCAGGGACAGGAGAACCCACGAGCAGTACTTC
>NA|TRBJ1-2|NA|TRBV30
CAWSKSNYGYTF
TGTGCCTGGAGCAAGAGTAACTATGGCTACACCTTC
>NA|TRBJ2-7|once|TRBV4-1
CASSQDYTLSYEQYF
TGCGCCAGCAGCCAAGATTATACACTATCCTACGAGCAGTACTTC
>TRBD1|TRBJ1-1|NA|TRBV19
CASRRGTGSEAFF
TGTGCCAGTAGAAGGGGGACAGGGTCTGAAGCTTTCTTT
>NA|TRBJ1-1|NA|TRBV29-1
CSAREGEAFF
TGCAGCGCCAGGGAGGGTGAAGCTTTCTTT
>TRBD1|TRBJ2-3|NA|TRBV6-5
CASTHRGTDTQYF
TGTGCCAGCACCCACAGGGGAACAGATACGCAGTATTTT
>TRBD1|TRBJ1-5|NA|TRBV19
CASSDREGQPQHF
TGTGCCAGTAGTGACAGGGAAGGGCAGCCCCAGCATTTT
>NA|TRBJ2-1|NA|TRBV7-2
CASSRDNSPITHNEQFF
TGTGCCAGCAGCCGTGACAACTCCCCGATCACTCACAATGAGCAGTTCTTC
>NA|TRBJ1-1|NA|TRBV21-1
CASSNSVPNTEAFF
TGTGCCAGCAGCAACTCCGTTCCGAACACTGAAGCTTTCTTT
>NA|TRBJ2-3|NA|TRBV28
CASREGGGSTDTQYF
TGTGCCAGCAGGGAAGGTGGGGGGAGCACAGATACGCAGTATTTT
>NA|TRBJ1-5|NA|TRBV19
CASSIHSKSPQHF
TGTGCCAGTAGTATTCACAGCAAAAGTCCCCAGCATTTT
>NA|TRBJ2-7|NA|TRBV12-5
CASGLTGSYEQYF
TGTGCTAGTGGTCTCACGGGATCCTACGAGCAGTACTTC
>TRBD1|TRBJ1-1|NA|TRBV10-3
CAIRDRARNTEAFF
TGTGCCATCAGGGACAGGGCGAGGAACACTGAAGCTTTCTTT
>TRBD2|TRBJ2-1|once|TRBV3-1/TRBV3-2
CASKLAGDEQFF
TGTGCCAGCAAGCTAGCGGGTGATGAGCAGTTCTTC
>NA|TRBJ2-7|NA|TRBV6-5
CASIAGPSSYEQYF
TGTGCCAGCATCGCGGGACCGAGCTCCTACGAGCAGTACTTC
>NA|TRBJ2-1|NA|TRBV7-8
CASSPDSVF
TGTGCCAGCAGCCCCGATAGCGTCTTC
>NA|TRBJ2-2|NA|TRBV28
CASIRNDPGGELFF
TGTGCCAGCATCCGAAACGACCCAGGCGGGGAGCTGTTTTTT
>NA|TRBJ2-2|NA|TRBV28
CASTPHGFGELFF
TGTGCCAGCACTCCCCACGGGTTCGGGGAGCTGTTTTTT
>TRBD1|TRBJ1-4|NA|TRBV5-1
CASSADRDGEKLFF
TGCGCCAGCAGCGCCGACAGGGATGGAGAAAAACTGTTTTTT
>TRBD1|TRBJ1-2|NA|TRBV29-1
CSVGTGGSYGYTF
TGCAGCGTTGGGACAGGGGGTAGCTATGGCTACACCTTC
>TRBD2|TRBJ2-1|NA|TRBV4-3
CASSQQREELYNEQFF
TGCGCCAGCAGCCAACAGCGGGAGGAACTTTACAATGAGCAGTTCTTC
>TRBD1|TRBJ2-7|once|TRBV7-2
CASSQTGISYEQYF
TGTGCCAGCAGCCAGACAGGGATCTCCTACGAGCAGTACTTC
>NA|TRBJ1-2|NA|TRBV4-1
CASSQASQGARGYTF
TGCGCCAGCAGCCAAGCGAGTCAGGGCGCGCGAGGCTACACCTTC
>TRBD2|TRBJ2-2|NA|TRBV9
CASSVARGRETGELFF
TGTGCCAGCAGCGTAGCTCGAGGGAGGGAAACCGGGGAGCTGTTTTTT
>NA|TRBJ1-3|NA|TRBV5-1
CASSLEAGSGNTIYF
TGCGCCAGCAGCTTGGAGGCAGGCTCTGGAAACACCATATATTTT
>TRBD1|TRBJ2-1|NA|TRBV10-1
CASSESIGGQVGIYYNEQFF
TGCGCCAGCAGTGAGTCGATAGGGGGACAGGTGGGGATCTACTACAATGAGCAGTTCTTC
>TRBD2|TRBJ2-1|NA|TRBV5-1
CASSQYYRTSGGANEQFF
TGCGCCAGCAGCCAATACTACCGGACTAGCGGGGGGGCAAATGAGCAGTTCTTC
>NA|TRBJ2-7|NA|TRBV14
CASSVWATYEQYF
TGTGCCAGCAGCGTGTGGGCAACGTACGAGCAGTACTTC
>TRBD1|TRBJ2-1|NA|TRBV7-9
CASSGQGARSYNEQFF
TGTGCCAGCAGCGGACAGGGGGCCCGATCCTACAATGAGCAGTTCTTC
>TRBD1|TRBJ1-2|NA|TRBV3-1/TRBV3-2
CASSPGQKDYGYTF
TGTGCCAGCAGCCCGGGACAGAAAGACTATGGCTACACCTTC
>TRBD1|TRBJ1-5|NA|TRBV24-1
CATQDRGNQPQHF
TGTGCCACCCAAGACAGGGGTAATCAGCCCCAGCATTTT
>NA|TRBJ2-1|NA|TRBV12-3/TRBV12-4
CASRTGDYNEQFF
TGTGCCAGCAGGACGGGGGACTACAATGAGCAGTTCTTC
>NA|TRBJ1-4|NA|TRBV20-1
CSARVQEKLFF
TGCAGTGCTAGGGTACAGGAAAAACTGTTTTTT
>NA|TRBJ1-1|NA|TRBV21-1
CASTGLDRNTEAFF
TGTGCCAGCACCGGACTGGACAGGAACACTGAAGCTTTCTTT
>NA|TRBJ1-1|NA|TRBV20-1
CSAGNTEAFF
TGCAGTGCCGGGAACACTGAAGCTTTCTTT
>NA|TRBJ1-1|NA|TRBV3-1/TRBV3-2
CASSQPQGTEAFF
TGTGCCAGCAGCCAACCTCAGGGTACCGAAGCTTTCTTT
>TRBD2|TRBJ2-7|NA|TRBV19
CASSSLAGTYEQYF
TGTGCCAGTAGTTCACTAGCGGGCACCTACGAGCAGTACTTC
>NA|TRBJ2-7|NA|TRBV29-1
CSVGLRRERRPYEQYF
TGCAGCGTCGGGTTGCGGAGAGAGCGTAGACCCTACGAGCAGTACTTC